This TCR beta chain was sequenced in a study of T cell clonotyping in hematopoietic cell transplantation. Points on this clone: The antigen remains unidentified.

Sequencing was performed with immunoSEQ multiplex PCR; in TCRdb, only in-frame clones are kept and a portion is missing. The data contain tens of thousands of clones, about 95% of them singletons. General study points: Cells were unsorted, so CD4 and CD8 contributions were not separated. At the given depth, recipient repertoires were over 95% de novo clonotypes. Higher Inverse Simpson Index values in graft donor and pretransplant recipient predicted broader posttransplant TCR diversity. Recipient TCR diversity dropped after transplant; expanded clonotypes rose from day 30 to 180.

This CDR3 has 11 residues. Germline lookup yields CDR1 DFQATT and CDR2 SNEGSKA (reference sequence). The ends were cut back, 8 bases at V and 1 base at J, with 8 bases in the middle. Sequencing used peripheral blood mononuclear cells. The rearrangement uses TRBV20-1 and TRBJ1-1; D is unresolved. The receptor was derived from a man aged 25-40 years in good health. Some clones in this sample may be carry-over from other donors' samples. CDR3 sequence reads: CSTRKNTEAFF. CDR3 in DNA: TGCAGTACCAGGAAGAACACTGAAGCTTTCTTT.